A single sample is the source of the 32 T cell receptor beta chains below, sequenced in a study of patients and donors after allogeneic stem cell transplantation. TCRdb independently ran MiXCR on the RT-PCR reads; one entry per CDR3 protein. The table lists about 410,000 distinct CDR3 sequences, roughly 16% of them singletons, with 7% to 7.5% in the top ten. The sequenced sample consisted of blood, either unsorted or a sorted T cell fraction (not recorded which). These receptors originate from a human donor who was either an allogeneic HSCT recipient or a stem cell or donor lymphocyte infusion donor (not recorded which). It is not recorded whose cells these are; they may come from a transplant donor.

V usage is TRBV5-1 and J usage is TRBJ1-1; 9 bases line up with TRBD1. This CDR3 has 14 amino acids. With V trimmed by 7 bases and J by 6 bases, 10 bases remained unmatched. The germline gives CDR1 SGHRS, CDR2 YFSETQ. This chain's CDR3 is CASWDRASHPEAFF. The CDR3 nucleotides read TGCGCCAGCTGGGACAGGGCTTCCCACCCTGAAGCTTTCTTT.

The gene calls are TRBV9 and TRBJ2-1, with TRBD2 matching over 10 bases. The CDR3 spans 15 residues. CDR1 and CDR2 (germline): SGDLS, YYNGEE. J was trimmed by 6 bases and V by 4 bases; bases with no gene match: 7. In DNA form, the CDR3 reads TGTGCCAGCAGCCCCTGGACTAGCGGACCCAATGAGCAGTTCTTC. Encoded protein: CASSPWTSGPNEQFF. The variable domain in full, with the rest retrieved from reference TRBV9 and TRBJ2-1, is DSGVTQTPKHLITATGQRVTLRCSPRSGDLSVYWYQQSLDQGLQFLIQYYNGEERAKGNILERFSAQQFPDLHSELNLSSLELGDSALYFCASSPWTSGPNEQFFGPGTRLTVL.

This clonotype came up a few times. The gene calls are TRBV5-1 and TRBJ1-1, with D unclear. The V end lost 4 bases, the J end lost 1 base, and 11 bases lay between the germline ends. The CDR3 consists of 14 residues. The germline V gene encodes CDR1 SGHRS and CDR2 YFSETQ. Here the CDR3 DNA reads TGCGCCAGCAGCCCCACGTGGGCGAACACTGAAGCTTTCTTT. This sequence encodes CASSPTWANTEAFF.

This clonotype has just a few counts. CDR3 bases: TGTGCCAGCAGTAGAAGCGGGACATCCAAAAACATTCAGTACTTC. This codes for CASSRSGTSKNIQYF. The rearrangement links TRBV5-5 to TRBJ2-4; TRBD2 is a possible D gene (7 bases). The CDR3 sequence is 15 residues long. The germline gives CDR1 SGHKS, CDR2 YYEKEE (reference sequence). V gave up 5 bases and J gave up 2 bases, with 14 bases separating them. Full variable domain (missing parts from reference TRBV5-5 and TRBJ2-4): DAGVTQSPTHLIKTRGQQVTLRCSPISGHKSVSWYQQVLGQGPQFIFQYYEKEERGRGNFPDRFSARQFPNYSSELNVNALLLGDSALYLCASSRSGTSKNIQYFGAGTRLSVL.

This clonotype was counted between two and nine times. This chain uses TRBV6-2 or TRBV6-3 with TRBJ2-5, with TRBD2 identical over 11 bases. CDR1 is MNHEY and CDR2 is SVGEGT in the germline V gene. The CDR3 is 15 amino acids. V gave up 7 bases and J gave up 2 bases; unmatched junction bases: 6. The CDR3 DNA follows: TGTGCCAGCAAAAGACTAGCGGGGCCGCAAGAGACCCAGTACTTC. It encodes CASKRLAGPQETQYF.

This clonotype was seen a few times. This chain links TRBV11-1 with TRBJ1-2, with a weak D call TRBD1 (6 bases). The CDR3 length is 13 residues. Germline assignment: CDR1 SGHAT and CDR2 FQDESV (reference sequence). Between the trimmed V and J ends, which lost 5 bases and 9 bases, there was a span of 16 bases. The CDR3 nucleotides are TGTGCCAGCAGCCAAGGGGGGCAGAGTAGCTACACCTTC. It yields the protein CASSQGGQSSYTF.

This rearrangement joins TRBV6-6 to TRBJ2-5; D is unclear. V was pared by 6 bases and J by 12 bases, with 11 bases between. Germline CDR1 is MNHNY and CDR2 is SVGAGI (reference sequence). The CDR3 loop spans 10 amino acids. The CDR3 reads CASRTEREYF. The CDR3 nucleotides read TGTGCCAGCAGGACGGAAAGAGAGTACTTC.

The CDR3 region is CAWSSSPYNEQFF. The CDR3 nucleotides are TGTGCCTGGAGTTCCTCCCCCTACAATGAGCAGTTCTTC. V and J are TRBV30 and TRBJ2-1; D is unresolved. Trimming shortened V by 2 bases and J by 2 bases, and 7 bases separated the two germline ends. The CDR3 runs 13 residues. Germline-derived CDR1 and CDR2 are GTSNPN and SVGIG (reference sequence).

In this sample, this clonotype turned up a few times. The V gene is TRBV20-1, the J gene TRBJ2-1; 8 nucleotides align to TRBD2. The CDR3 sequence is 14 residues long. With V trimmed by 5 bases and J by 7 bases, 10 bases remained unmatched. The germline CDR1 and CDR2 sequences are DFQATT and SNEGSKA (reference sequence). CDR3 region: CSAERTGGLNEQFF. The CDR3 nucleotides are TGCAGTGCTGAGAGGACGGGAGGGTTGAATGAGCAGTTCTTC.

This clonotype was seen a handful of times. The rearrangement links TRBV11-3 to TRBJ2-1; TRBD2 matches at 11 bases. The junction had 5 bases not matched to a gene; V was cut back by 2 bases and J by 8 bases. CDR1 is SGHNT and CDR2 is YENEEA in the germline V gene. The CDR3 totals 15 residues. This CDR3 is CASSLPTSGNDEQFF. CDR3 coding DNA: TGTGCCAGCAGCTTACCGACTAGCGGGAACGATGAGCAGTTCTTC.

The gene calls are TRBV29-1 and TRBJ2-7, with D unclear. Trimming cost V 3 bases and J 2 bases, with 8 bases left between them. The length of the CDR3 is 12 residues. The germline V gene encodes CDR1 SQVTM and CDR2 ANQGSEA. CDR3 sequence: CSVENRPYEQYF. Written as DNA, the CDR3 is TGCAGCGTTGAGAACCGTCCCTACGAGCAGTACTTC.

This clonotype was seen more than once but under ten times. The V gene is TRBV20-1, the J gene TRBJ1-5; D unresolved. Germline V CDR1 and CDR2: DFQATT, SNEGSKA (reference sequence). The CDR3 consists of 13 residues. V lost 1 base, J lost 1 base, and 5 bases lay in between. The CDR3 region has the DNA TGCAGTGCTAGAGGGGTGAGCAATCAGCCCCAGCATTTT. Its protein is CSARGVSNQPQHF.

This clonotype came up a few times. The CDR3 region is CASSIRSYGYTF. The DNA of the CDR3 is TGTGCCAGCAGCATCAGGTCCTATGGCTACACCTTC. The rearrangement uses TRBV12-3 or TRBV12-4 and TRBJ1-2; D is unresolved. V was clipped by 6 bases and J by 4 bases, with 9 bases between them. There are 12 residues in the CDR3.

The chain joins TRBV25-1 to TRBJ2-7; 12 positions agree with TRBD1. V shed 4 bases and J 6 bases; nucleotides not matched to a gene: 13. This CDR3 comprises 17 residues. Germline V gene lookup returns CDR1 MGHDK and CDR2 SYGVNS. The CDR3 reads CASSATTPGTGGGEQYF. The CDR3 bases are TGTGCCAGCAGTGCCACAACACCCGGGACAGGGGGCGGCGAGCAGTACTTC.

J is TRBJ2-7 and V is TRBV6-5, with D tentatively TRBD1 (6 bases). The CDR3 is 15 amino acids. V gave up 6 bases and J gave up 2 bases, with 17 bases separating them. Germline CDR1 and CDR2: MNHEY and SVGAGI. CDR3 sequence: CASSYMTGKPYEQYF. The CDR3 bases are TGTGCCAGCAGCTACATGACAGGCAAACCCTACGAGCAGTACTTC.

This rearrangement joins TRBV7-2 to TRBJ1-2; D not resolved. This CDR3 is built from 14 residues. Germline-derived CDR1 and CDR2 are SGHTA and FQGNSA. Deletions cut 5 bases from V and 4 bases from J, with 14 bases between. CDR3 loop: CASSPEGFGYGYTF. CDR3 coding DNA: TGTGCCAGCAGCCCCGAAGGGTTCGGCTATGGCTACACCTTC.

A few counts support this clonotype. The gene calls are TRBV15 and TRBJ2-7; no clear D. Germline assignment: CDR1 LNHNV and CDR2 YYDKDF (reference sequence). The V and J ends lost 7 bases and 3 bases respectively, with 10 bases between them. The CDR3 has 12 amino acids. The DNA of the CDR3 is TGTGCCACCACGGAGTCTGGCTACGAGCAGTACTTC. Protein product: CATTESGYEQYF.

This clonotype was detected a few times. The J gene is TRBJ2-5, the V gene TRBV7-2; unclear D gene. V dropped 1 base and J dropped 2 bases, with 11 bases sitting between them. The CDR3 contains 15 residues. Germline CDR1 reads SGHTA; CDR2 reads FQGNSA. The DNA of the CDR3 is TGTGCCAGCAGCTTAGAGGTGCCGCCGCAAGAGACCCAGTACTTC. Its translation: CASSLEVPPQETQYF.

This clonotype was counted a few times. The chain employs TRBV2 and TRBJ2-7; 7 positions agree with TRBD1. CDR1 and CDR2 from the germline V gene are SNHLY and FYNNEI. This CDR3 spans 13 amino acids. V lost 6 bases and J lost 3; bases outside the gene matches: 5. CDR3 sequence: CASSTGANYEQYF. The CDR3 nucleotides read TGTGCCAGCAGCACAGGGGCGAACTACGAGCAGTACTTC. The full variable domain, completed using reference TRBV2 and TRBJ2-7, is EPEVTQTPSHQVTQMGQEVILRCVPISNHLYFYWYRQILGQKVEFLVSFYNNEISEKSEIFDDQFSVERPDGSNFTLKIRSTKLEDSAMYFCASSTGANYEQYFGPGTRLTVT.

This clonotype was seen a handful of times. V gene TRBV4-3 combines with J gene TRBJ1-4; 9 positions agree with TRBD1. Trimming removed 1 base from V and 8 bases from J; junction bases left unmatched: 5. The germline V gene encodes CDR1 LGHNA and CDR2 YSLEER. This CDR3 region has 15 residues. CDR3 amino acids: CASSQGDREGEKLFF. CDR3 coding DNA: TGCGCCAGCAGCCAAGGGGACAGGGAGGGCGAAAAACTGTTTTTT.

This clonotype was seen a few times. This chain links TRBV29-1 with TRBJ1-3; D gene uncertain. Germline loops: CDR1 SQVTM, CDR2 ANQGSEA. The CDR3 totals 12 residues. V was shortened by 3 bases and J by 3 bases, with 6 bases between the two germline ends. CDR3 nucleotide sequence: TGCAGCGTTGATGATGGTGGAAACACCATATATTTT. It codes for CSVDDGGNTIYF.

The chain has TRBV2 and TRBJ1-3; D is ambiguous. The CDR3 sequence is 14 residues long. The V gene lost 6 bases and the J gene lost 0 bases, with 9 bases spanning the gap. Looked up from germline, CDR1 is SNHLY and CDR2 is FYNNEI. The CDR3 spells CASRPASSGNTIYF. CDR3 nucleotide sequence: TGTGCCAGCAGACCAGCCAGCTCTGGAAACACCATATATTTT.

CDR3 loop: CASSQDFGPYEQYF. The DNA for the CDR3 is TGTGCCAGCAGCCAAGATTTTGGCCCCTACGAGCAGTACTTC. The V gene is TRBV4-2, the J gene TRBJ2-7; no clear D gene. Trimming removed 0 bases from V and 2 bases from J, with 8 bases in between. This CDR3 region has 14 residues. Germline V CDR1 and CDR2: LGHNA, YNFKEQ.

The chain carries TRBV4-2 and TRBJ1-6, with D possibly being TRBD1 (5 bases). This CDR3 contains 18 residues. Trimming stripped 1 base from V and 0 bases from J, with 13 bases between. Per the germline V gene, CDR1 is LGHNA and CDR2 is YNFKEQ. CDR3 sequence reads: CASSQGVGTYSYNSPLHF. The CDR3 nucleotides are TGTGCCAGCAGCCAAGGGGTAGGGACCTACTCCTATAATTCACCCCTCCACTTT.

The chain couples TRBV6-1 to TRBJ2-1; D is possibly TRBD2 (6 bases). The V gene's germline CDR1 is MNHNS and CDR2 SASEGT. This CDR3 region has 13 residues. V dropped 2 bases and J dropped 10 bases, with 12 bases sitting between them. CDR3 sequence reads: CASSERWRGEQFF. The CDR3 nucleotides are TGTGCCAGCAGTGAAAGGTGGCGGGGAGAGCAGTTCTTC.

This clonotype has only a few counts. The CDR3 here is CAWGQQGSGELFF. For the CDR3, the DNA is TGTGCCTGGGGTCAACAGGGCTCCGGGGAGCTGTTTTTT. This rearrangement joins TRBV30 to TRBJ2-2, with a weak D call TRBD1 (6 bases). The CDR3 sequence is 13 residues long. V gave up 5 bases and J gave up 6 bases, with 13 bases separating them. The V gene's germline CDR1 is GTSNPN and CDR2 SVGIG (reference sequence). The full variable domain, its missing parts supplied by reference TRBV30 and TRBJ2-2, is SQTIHQWPATLVQPVGSPLSLECTVEGTSNPNLYWYRQAAGRGLQLLFYSVGIGQISSEVPQNLSASRPQDRQFILSSKKLLLSDSGFYLCAWGQQGSGELFFGEGSRLTVL.

V usage is TRBV19 and J usage is TRBJ2-5; D ambiguous. V lost 1 base to trimming and J lost 11 bases, with 11 bases between them. The CDR3 covers 12 residues. Germline lookup yields CDR1 LNHDA and CDR2 SQIVND (reference sequence). CDR3 protein: CASSIGGRAQYF. The CDR3 DNA reads as TGTGCCAGTAGTATAGGTGGTAGGGCACAGTACTTC.

This clonotype was picked up a small number of times. This chain joins TRBV12-3 or TRBV12-4 and TRBJ2-7; the match to TRBD1 covers 7 bases. The CDR3 consists of 13 residues. Losses at the gene ends were 2 bases for V and 6 bases for J; bases not matched to a gene: 4. CDR3 region: CASSLTDRTEQYF. CDR3 DNA sequence: TGTGCCAGCAGTTTAACGGACAGGACCGAGCAGTACTTC.

This chain links TRBV5-1 with TRBJ1-3; TRBD1 is a possible D gene (5 bases). The CDR3 loop spans 16 amino acids. The V and J ends lost 4 bases and 0 bases respectively, with 14 bases between them. Germline V gives CDR1 SGHRS, CDR2 YFSETQ. The CDR3 is CASSSRGYGSGNTIYF. CDR3 nucleotide sequence: TGCGCCAGCAGCAGCCGGGGGTATGGCTCTGGAAACACCATATATTTT.

This clonotype was picked up many times. The rearrangement joins TRBV5-6 to TRBJ1-1, with 7 bases that match TRBD1. Trimming cost V 3 bases and J 5 bases; bases outside gene matches: 16. The CDR3 consists of 17 residues. Germline CDR1 reads SGHDT; CDR2 reads YYEEEE. The CDR3: CASSSLLGGRFMTEAFF. The CDR3 DNA reads TGTGCCAGCAGCTCCCTTTTAGGGGGCCGATTTATGACTGAAGCTTTCTTT.

The chain combines TRBV20-1 with TRBJ2-5; 7 bases fit TRBD1. This CDR3 has 13 residues. Unmatched junction bases numbered 4, after V lost 5 bases and J lost 1 base. The germline CDR1 and CDR2 sequences are DFQATT and SNEGSKA (reference sequence). CDR3 sequence: CSAPRDSQETQYF. The CDR3 DNA reads TGCAGTGCTCCACGGGACAGCCAAGAGACCCAGTACTTC.

This clonotype was counted a single time. This chain connects TRBV2 to TRBJ1-2; no firm D call. The CDR3 loop spans 12 amino acids. From germline, CDR1 is SNHLY and CDR2 FYNNEI. Trimming took off 2 bases at V and 9 bases at J, with 10 bases between the two ends. CDR3 region: CASSETGTSYTF. DNA of the CDR3: TGTGCCAGCAGTGAAACGGGTACGAGCTACACCTTC. Combining the CDR3 with reference TRBV2 and TRBJ1-2 gives the whole variable domain EPEVTQTPSHQVTQMGQEVILRCVPISNHLYFYWYRQILGQKVEFLVSFYNNEISEKSEIFDDQFSVERPDGSNFTLKIRSTKLEDSAMYFCASSETGTSYTFGSGTRLTVV.